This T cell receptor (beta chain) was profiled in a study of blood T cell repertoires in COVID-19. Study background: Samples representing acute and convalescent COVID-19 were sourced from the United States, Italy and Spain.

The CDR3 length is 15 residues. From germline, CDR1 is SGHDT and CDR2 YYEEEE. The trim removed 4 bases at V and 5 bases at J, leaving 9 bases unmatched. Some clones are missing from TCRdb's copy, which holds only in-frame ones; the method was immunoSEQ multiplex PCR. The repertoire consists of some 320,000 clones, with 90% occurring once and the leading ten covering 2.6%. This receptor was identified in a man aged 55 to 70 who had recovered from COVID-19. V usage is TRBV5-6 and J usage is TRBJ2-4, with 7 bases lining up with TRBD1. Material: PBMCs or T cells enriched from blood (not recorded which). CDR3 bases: TGTGCCAGCAGCCTCCCCACGGGACAGCAAAACATTCAGTACTTC. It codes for CASSLPTGQQNIQYF. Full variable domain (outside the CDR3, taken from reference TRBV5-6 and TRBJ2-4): DAGVTQSPTHLIKTRGQQVTLRCSPKSGHDTVSWYQQALGQGPQFIFQYYEEEERQRGNFPDRFSGHQFPNYSSELNVNALLLGDSALYLCASSLPTGQQNIQYFGAGTRLSVL.